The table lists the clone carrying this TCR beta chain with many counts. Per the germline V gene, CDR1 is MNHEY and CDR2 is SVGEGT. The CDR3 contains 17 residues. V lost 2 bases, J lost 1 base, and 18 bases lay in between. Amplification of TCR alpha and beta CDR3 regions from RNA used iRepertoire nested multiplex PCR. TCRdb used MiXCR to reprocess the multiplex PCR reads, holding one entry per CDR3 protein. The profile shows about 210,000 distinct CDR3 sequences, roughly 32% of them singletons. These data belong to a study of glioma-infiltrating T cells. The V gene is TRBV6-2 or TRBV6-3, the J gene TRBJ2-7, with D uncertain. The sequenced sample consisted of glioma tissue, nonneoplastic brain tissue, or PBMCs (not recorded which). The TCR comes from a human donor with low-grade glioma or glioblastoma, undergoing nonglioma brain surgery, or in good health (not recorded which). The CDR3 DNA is TGTGCCAGCAGTTACGTGCGGAGTCGACTCATTTCCTACGAGCAGTACTTC. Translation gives CASSYVRSRLISYEQYF.